Listed here are 13 T cell receptor beta chains from one sample, sequenced in a study of immune heterogeneity within non-small cell lung tumors. TCR beta CDR3 was amplified by multiplex PCR, first round 10 to 11 cycles, 32 V and 13 J primers. TCRdb re-analysed the multiplex PCR reads in MiXCR, keeping a single row per CDR3 protein. The sample has around 29,000 distinct CDR3 sequences; about 29% are singletons. Each sample used around 600 ng of genomic DNA from bulk tumor tissue. Doctors removed several biopsies from each primary tumor during surgery, keeping them far apart. Their non-small cell lung cancer was newly diagnosed and untreated, and the patients underwent curative surgery. The specimen sequenced was lung tumor tissue. The receptors come from a man between 35 and 55 years old with non-small cell lung cancer.

The V and J genes are TRBV29-1 and TRBJ1-1; maybe TRBD1 (6 bases). The germline V gene encodes CDR1 SQVTM and CDR2 ANQGSEA. The ends were cut back, 3 bases at V and 4 bases at J, with 12 bases in the middle. The CDR3 runs to 13 residues. The CDR3 loop reads CSVEGHGGTEAFF. CDR3 DNA: TGCAGCGTTGAGGGACACGGGGGCACTGAAGCTTTCTTT.

This clonotype was recorded many times. This sequence joins TRBV2 and TRBJ1-6; 7 bases agree with TRBD1. Losses at the gene ends were 7 bases for V and 6 bases for J; bases not matched to a gene: 3. The CDR3 contains 13 residues. Germline V gene lookup returns CDR1 SNHLY and CDR2 FYNNEI. Here the CDR3 reads CASTGQLNSPLHF. As DNA, the CDR3 is TGTGCCAGCACGGGACAGCTTAATTCACCCCTCCACTTT.

The sample holds many counts of this clonotype. This rearrangement joins TRBV6-5 to TRBJ2-3; 9 bases are a match to TRBD1. J gave up 1 base and V 1 base, and 0 bases lay outside the gene matches. The CDR3 sequence is 15 residues long. CDR1 is MNHEY and CDR2 is SVGAGI in the germline V gene. The CDR3 region has the DNA TGTGCCAGCAGTTACTGGGACAGGGGCACAGATACGCAGTATTTT. Its translation is CASSYWDRGTDTQYF.

This clonotype appeared once. The rearrangement links TRBV19 to TRBJ2-3; D unclear. V lost 3 bases to trimming and J lost 4 bases, with 17 bases between them. The CDR3 is 16 residues long. Germline CDR1 reads LNHDA; CDR2 reads SQIVND (reference sequence). CDR3 in amino acids: CASSIGSAGVADTQYF. The CDR3 DNA reads as TGTGCCAGTAGTATTGGGTCCGCAGGCGTTGCAGATACGCAGTATTTT.

J is TRBJ2-2 and V is TRBV19, with 8 positions matching TRBD1. Germline V CDR1 and CDR2: LNHDA, SQIVND (reference sequence). After removal of 4 bases from V and 1 base from J, the junction contained 2 bases not matched to a gene. CDR3 length: 15 residues. The CDR3 reads CASSRGQVNTGELFF. For the CDR3, the DNA is TGTGCCAGTAGTAGGGGACAGGTGAACACCGGGGAGCTGTTTTTT.

About this clonotype itself: Being one base from a much bigger clone, this may be a read error. CDR3 sequence (DNA): TGTGCCTGGAGCGAATGGGGGATTACGGAGTATTTT. Protein sequence: CAWSEWGITEYF. The chain uses TRBV30 and TRBJ2-3; the D gene could be TRBD1 or TRBD2 (5 bases each). Germline loops: CDR1 GTSNPN, CDR2 SVGIG (reference sequence). CDR3 size: 12 residues.

This clonotype was seen a few times. The rearrangement joins TRBV11-3 to TRBJ1-2; D is possibly TRBD1 (5 bases). Trimming stripped 2 bases from V and 9 bases from J, with 16 bases between. This CDR3 spans 14 amino acids. Germline CDR1 is SGHNT and CDR2 is YENEEA. CDR3 amino acids: CASSLSGRVSRYTF. The CDR3 nucleotides are TGTGCCAGCAGCTTAAGTGGCAGGGTTTCTCGCTACACCTTC. Looking up the rest from reference TRBV11-3 and TRBJ1-2 gives the full variable domain: EAGVVQSPRYKIIEKKQPVAFWCNPISGHNTLYWYLQNLGQGPELLIRYENEEAVDDSQLPKDRFSAERLKGVDSTLKIQPAELGDSAVYLCASSLSGRVSRYTFGSGTRLTVV.

This clonotype has a handful of counts. This chain connects TRBV18 to TRBJ2-1, with D unclear. CDR1 is KGHSH and CDR2 is LQKENI in the germline V gene. Trimming shortened V by 3 bases and J by 5 bases, and 17 bases separated the two germline ends. The length of the CDR3 is 16 residues. The CDR3, as DNA: TGTGCCAGCTCACCGGGAACTGGCCTAACTGACAATGAGCAGTTCTTC. Amino acid sequence: CASSPGTGLTDNEQFF.

A remark on this clonotype: With a much larger clone just one base away, this may be a read error. This chain links TRBV5-1 with TRBJ1-2; D is possibly TRBD1 (6 bases). CDR1 is SGHRS and CDR2 is YFSETQ in the germline V gene. Trimming cost V 1 base and J 7 bases, with 17 bases left between them. There are 15 residues in the CDR3. Here the CDR3 DNA reads TGCGCCAGCAGCTTGTCAGGACAGTCTGGGGGTGGCTACACCTTC. Residues: CASSLSGQSGGGYTF.

This clonotype was picked up one time. Being one base from a much bigger clone, this may be a read error. Since no conserved phenylalanine or tryptophan closes the CDR3, a read error is the likely cause. The chain employs TRBV7-2 and TRBJ2-2, with D perhaps matching TRBD1 (6 bases). Germline-derived CDR1 and CDR2 are SGHTA and FQGNSA. Trimming stripped 6 bases from V and 4 bases from J, with 15 bases between. CDR3 size: 15 residues. Here the CDR3 reads CASSSPGQPTGELFS. CDR3 DNA: TGTGCCAGCAGTTCCCCGGGACAACCCACCGGGGAGCTGTTTTCT.

The chain employs TRBV7-2 and TRBJ2-1; D call uncertain. This CDR3 region has 14 residues. V lost 1 base to trimming and J lost 8 bases, with 12 bases between them. Germline CDR1 and CDR2: SGHTA and FQGNSA. The CDR3 loop is CASSLDYTRDEQFF. CDR3 coding DNA: TGTGCCAGCAGCTTAGACTATACCCGGGATGAGCAGTTCTTC.

Many counts were recorded for this clonotype. The chain combines TRBV5-1 with TRBJ2-2; TRBD1 matches 7 bases. Trimming at V came to 5 bases and at J to 4 bases, leaving 5 bases not matched to a gene. Per the germline V gene, CDR1 is SGHRS and CDR2 is YFSETQ. This CDR3 contains 14 residues. CDR3 nucleotide sequence: TGCGCCAGCAGAGGCGCAGGGGGCACCGGGGAGCTGTTTTTT. It encodes CASRGAGGTGELFF. Full variable domain (missing parts from reference TRBV5-1 and TRBJ2-2): KAGVTQTPRYLIKTRGQQVTLSCSPISGHRSVSWYQQTPGQGLQFLFEYFSETQRNKGNFPGRFSGRQFSNSRSEMNVSTLELGDSALYLCASRGAGGTGELFFGEGSRLTVL.

The CDR3 protein is CASSVFGANVLTF. The CDR3 region has the DNA TGCGCCAGCAGTGTTTTCGGGGCCAACGTCCTGACTTTC. The chain has TRBV4-3 and TRBJ2-6; D gene unclear. The V end was cut by 6 bases, the J end by 4 bases, with 7 bases between. This CDR3 contains 13 residues. Germline V lookup: CDR1 LGHNA, CDR2 YSLEER.